This is a list of T cell receptor beta chains from one sample in a study of cytomegalovirus exposure and HLA in healthy donors. Libraries were prepared by immunoSEQ multiplex PCR; TCRdb keeps only in-frame clonotypes and omits some of them. Of 130,000 or so clones listed, roughly nine tenths are singletons. The material sequenced was PBMCs. These receptors were taken from a woman under 30 in good health and CMV-seropositive. The CDR3 runs from the conserved cysteine through the conserved F or W. A D gene is named only where the DNA matches it firmly. Where a row states a size, it is once, few, many or the class of an expanded clone; other rows omit it.

j_call clone_size d_call v_call cdr3_length cdr3_aa cdr3_nt
TRBJ1-2 NA NA TRBV2 13 CASSERQSYGYTF TGTGCCAGCAGTGAGCGACAGTCCTATGGCTACACCTTC
TRBJ1-6 NA TRBD1 TRBV6-5 15 CASRPGQVDNSPLHF TGTGCCAGCAGACCAGGACAGGTGGATAATTCACCCCTCCACTTT
TRBJ1-6 NA TRBD1 TRBV6-1 13 CATWDRGNSPLHF TGTGCCACTTGGGACAGGGGGAATTCACCCCTCCACTTT
TRBJ2-3 NA TRBD2 TRBV5-1 17 CASSLGAGGGRTYTQYF TGCGCCAGCAGCTTGGGAGCGGGGGGCGGCAGAACATATACGCAGTATTTT
TRBJ2-5 NA TRBD2 TRBV11-2 16 CASRPPGLADSGTQYF TGTGCCAGCAGGCCCCCGGGACTAGCGGACTCAGGGACCCAGTACTTC
TRBJ1-1 NA NA TRBV5-1 17 CASSLGARTAINTEAFF TGCGCCAGCAGCTTGGGGGCGCGGACAGCTATAAACACTGAAGCTTTCTTT
TRBJ2-1 NA NA TRBV7-3 14 CASSLGGSYNEQFF TGTGCCAGCAGCTTAGGAGGCTCCTACAATGAGCAGTTCTTC
TRBJ1-2 NA TRBD1 TRBV5-8 16 CASTETGGRLKGGYTF TGTGCCAGCACCGAGACAGGGGGAAGGCTAAAGGGTGGCTACACCTTC
TRBJ2-2 NA TRBD1 TRBV5-1 15 CASSGQDRGAGELFF TGCGCCAGCAGCGGACAGGACAGGGGGGCCGGGGAGCTGTTTTTT
TRBJ2-3 NA TRBD1 TRBV7-2 18 CASSPAPYRGRGTDTQYF TGTGCCAGCAGCCCGGCGCCTTACAGGGGGCGAGGCACAGATACGCAGTATTTT
TRBJ1-5 NA NA TRBV19 15 CASSILREGYQPQHF TGTGCCAGTAGTATTCTCCGTGAGGGCTATCAGCCCCAGCATTTT
TRBJ2-7 NA TRBD1 TRBV2 15 CASSLGQGSSYEQYF TGTGCCAGCAGCTTAGGACAGGGTTCCTCCTACGAGCAGTACTTC
TRBJ2-3 NA NA TRBV13 14 CASSLGLGVNTQYF TGTGCCAGCAGCTTGGGCCTAGGGGTAAATACGCAGTATTTT
TRBJ2-3 NA TRBD2 TRBV28 16 CASSLTSGGSTDTQYF TGTGCCAGCAGTTTGACTAGCGGGGGGTCCACAGATACGCAGTATTTT
TRBJ1-2 NA TRBD1 TRBV30 13 CACARQGGCGYTF TGTGCCTGCGCGAGGCAGGGGGGATGTGGCTACACCTTC
TRBJ2-3 NA NA TRBV6-1 17 CASSEVAGAASTDTQYF TGTGCCAGCAGTGAAGTGGCGGGTGCGGCTAGCACAGATACGCAGTATTTT
TRBJ1-2 NA NA TRBV29-1 13 CSVPQQGSYGYTF TGCAGCGTCCCTCAACAGGGTTCCTATGGCTACACCTTC
TRBJ1-1 NA TRBD1 TRBV6-4 13 CASSDGDRGEAFF TGTGCCAGCAGTGACGGGGACAGGGGTGAAGCTTTCTTT
TRBJ1-2 NA NA TRBV19 19 CASSSINGETDSEAYGYTF TGTGCCAGTAGTTCTATAAACGGGGAAACAGATTCGGAAGCCTATGGCTACACCTTC
TRBJ1-2 NA TRBD1 TRBV2 13 CASRPRTGSGYTF TGTGCCAGCAGACCCAGGACAGGGAGCGGCTACACCTTC
TRBJ2-5 NA NA TRBV7-2 15 CASSLGLVSQETQYF TGTGCCAGCAGCTTGGGGCTAGTGTCCCAAGAGACCCAGTACTTC
TRBJ1-2 NA NA TRBV6-5 14 CASSYYGGSYGYTF TGTGCCAGCAGTTATTACGGGGGGTCCTATGGCTACACCTTC
TRBJ1-4 NA TRBD1 TRBV13 14 CASSSQGVDEKLFF TGTGCCAGCAGCTCACAGGGGGTTGATGAAAAACTGTTTTTT
TRBJ2-5 NA NA TRBV5-8 18 CASSLAKGTGLLRETQYF TGTGCCAGCAGCTTGGCCAAGGGGACGGGACTCCTTCGCGAGACCCAGTACTTC
TRBJ2-2 NA NA TRBV18 16 CASSPQYGGNTGELFF TGTGCCAGCTCACCACAGTACGGTGGGAACACCGGGGAGCTGTTTTTT
TRBJ2-5 NA NA TRBV5-1 13 CASSLPGQETQYF TGCGCCAGCAGCTTACCGGGACAAGAGACCCAGTACTTC
TRBJ1-1 NA TRBD1 TRBV2 15 CASSEGRTGDTEAFF TGTGCCAGCAGTGAAGGGAGGACAGGGGACACTGAAGCTTTCTTT
TRBJ1-2 NA NA TRBV30 11 CAWYEGHGYTF TGTGCCTGGTATGAGGGTCATGGCTACACCTTC
TRBJ2-1 NA NA TRBV29-1 13 CSVQGGTYNEQFF TGCAGCGTTCAGGGCGGGACTTACAATGAGCAGTTCTTC
TRBJ1-6 NA NA TRBV2 14 CASSELLYNSPLHF TGTGCCAGCAGTGAACTCCTCTATAATTCACCCCTCCACTTT
TRBJ1-1 NA TRBD1 TRBV7-9 15 CASSSTGGAGVEAFF TGTGCCAGCAGCTCGACAGGGGGCGCGGGGGTAGAAGCTTTCTTT
TRBJ2-5 NA NA TRBV5-4 14 CASSHTGYQETQYF TGTGCCAGCAGCCATACAGGCTACCAAGAGACCCAGTACTTC
TRBJ1-6 once TRBD1 TRBV10-3 14 CAISQGQVNSPLHF TGTGCCATCAGTCAAGGACAGGTTAATTCACCCCTCCACTTT
TRBJ2-5 NA TRBD2 TRBV6-5 15 CATKRAAGGSKTQYF TGTGCCACCAAGCGGGCGGCGGGGGGGTCAAAGACCCAGTACTTC
TRBJ2-3 NA NA TRBV7-2 15 CASSFGEFLADTQYF TGTGCCAGCAGCTTTGGAGAATTTTTGGCAGATACGCAGTATTTT
TRBJ2-7 NA TRBD1 TRBV7-9 15 CASSSTGRNSYEQYF TGTGCCAGCAGCTCGACAGGGCGAAACTCCTACGAGCAGTACTTC
TRBJ1-2 NA NA TRBV28 15 CASSRPRQTNYGYTF TGTGCCAGCAGCCGCCCGCGGCAGACCAACTATGGCTACACCTTC
TRBJ1-1 NA TRBD1 TRBV19 14 CASRQGLGNTEAFF TGTGCCAGTAGACAGGGGCTGGGGAACACTGAAGCTTTCTTT
TRBJ2-7 NA NA TRBV7-8 12 CASSPRSYEQYF TGTGCCAGCAGTCCTCGGTCCTACGAGCAGTACTTC
TRBJ2-3 NA NA TRBV9 13 CASSVFNSDTQYF TGTGCCAGCAGCGTTTTCAACTCGGATACGCAGTATTTT
TRBJ2-7 NA NA TRBV5-8 17 CASSLAPGQGLGYEQYF TGTGCCAGCAGCTTGGCCCCGGGGCAGGGGCTTGGCTACGAGCAGTACTTC
TRBJ2-1 NA TRBD1 TRBV30 19 CAWSPTFGVTGGNYNEQFF TGTGCCTGGAGTCCTACCTTCGGGGTTACAGGGGGCAATTACAATGAGCAGTTCTTC
TRBJ1-5 NA NA TRBV27 17 CASSLSNTGYSNQPQHF TGTGCCAGCAGTTTATCTAACACGGGTTATAGCAATCAGCCCCAGCATTTT